This TCR beta chain was obtained from a study of beta chain features in type 1 diabetes. In germline, CDR1 is SQVTM, CDR2 ANQGSEA. Trimming removed 4 bases from V and 6 bases from J, with 12 bases in between. This CDR3 has 12 residues. Based on CD45RO/CCR7/CD25/CD127/CD95/CD27, CD4+ regulatory, stem cell-like memory, naive and central memory cells were sorted. Notes on this clone: Its antigen is undetermined.

Study-level findings and limits: A PCR bias possibly favoring shorter templates would apply equally to patients and controls. There were fewer insertions and more deletions at the VDJ junctions of type 1 diabetes patients. Whether TCRB rearrangement is influenced by HLA type was left unresolved in this analysis.

Expressed TCRB transcripts were sequenced, since all the RNA that had been isolated was reverse transcribed. Sequencing used immunoSEQ multiplex PCR; TCRdb keeps in-frame clones, though not all of them. The sample carries around 300,000 clones, 11% recorded once. The chain uses TRBV29-1 and TRBJ1-1, with D tentatively TRBD1 (6 bases). Sequencing was performed on naive CD4+ T cells from blood. The TCR sequence derives from a woman under 40 in good health. CDR3 bases: TGCAGCGTTGTTAGGACAGCTTCTGAAGCTTTCTTT. This sequence encodes CSVVRTASEAFF.